A single sample gave rise to the 23 T cell receptor beta chains below, sequenced in a study of vaccination and CD4 T cells after COVID-19. The antigens of these receptors remain unknown. Treatment noted: roughly 10-day PBMC culture with coronavirus spike peptide pools or control peptides (ViraFEST assay). Oncomine TCR Beta short-read sequencing was applied to DNA from cultured CD4+ T cells. TCRdb processed the PCR reads anew with MiXCR; each CDR3 protein has one entry. Of roughly 17,000 distinct CDR3 sequences listed, over 45% are singletons. The sequencing sample was made of CD4+ T cells from blood, cultured in vitro. Receptors originate from a human donor who had recovered from COVID-19.

This clonotype came up a few times. This sequence joins TRBV7-9 and TRBJ2-7; 10 bases match TRBD1. The CDR3 length is 19 residues. The germline V gene has CDR1 SEHNR and CDR2 FQNEAQ (reference sequence). V shed 1 base and J 6 bases; nucleotides not matched to a gene: 18. Here the CDR3 reads CASSLVYTEGTGTGAEQYF. The CDR3 DNA sequence: TGTGCCAGCAGCTTAGTATACACCGAGGGAACCGGGACAGGGGCCGAGCAGTACTTC.

V gene TRBV19 combines with J gene TRBJ1-5, with D uncertain. Trimming removed 9 bases from V and 5 bases from J, with 11 bases in between. Per the germline V gene, CDR1 is LNHDA and CDR2 is SQIVND (reference sequence). The CDR3 runs 12 residues. The CDR3 here is CASGNTDQPQHF. CDR3 bases: TGTGCCAGCGGTAATACTGATCAGCCCCAGCATTTT.

The table lists this clonotype with a few counts. The chain recombines TRBV20-1 with TRBJ1-2, with TRBD1 identical over 7 bases. The trim removed 6 bases at V and 5 bases at J, leaving 18 bases unmatched. Germline V gene data show CDR1 as DFQATT and CDR2 as SNEGSKA (reference sequence). The CDR3 has 16 residues. CDR3 protein: CSAIGVDRDIGYGYTF. CDR3 sequence (DNA): TGCAGTGCCATAGGGGTAGACAGGGATATTGGGTATGGCTACACCTTC.

This clonotype was found once. The chain couples TRBV11-2 to TRBJ2-3; 7 bases fit TRBD2. J was trimmed by 3 bases and V by 0 bases; bases with no gene match: 3. This CDR3 spans 15 amino acids. Germline values: CDR1 SGHAT, CDR2 FQNNGV. In DNA, the CDR3 is TGTGCCAGCAGCTTAGAGCGGGAGAGGACAGATACGCAGTATTTT. This codes for CASSLERERTDTQYF.

V and J are TRBV20-1 and TRBJ2-1; 9 nucleotides match TRBD1. Germline CDR1 reads DFQATT; CDR2 reads SNEGSKA (reference sequence). J gave up 6 bases and V 3 bases, and 6 bases lay outside the gene matches. The CDR3 runs to 14 residues. CDR3 DNA: TGCAGTGCTAGCTCCGGACAGGGGATCAATGAGCAGTTCTTC. Translated, it gives CSASSGQGINEQFF.

A single count supports this clonotype. V usage is TRBV20-1 and J usage is TRBJ1-4; D is ambiguous. V was shortened by 5 bases and J by 7 bases, with 8 bases between the two germline ends. The CDR3 is made up of 11 amino acids. Germline loops: CDR1 DFQATT, CDR2 SNEGSKA (reference sequence). CDR3 nucleotide sequence: TGCAGTGCTCAGTTGGGTGAAAAACTGTTTTTT. It yields the protein CSAQLGEKLFF.

Only one count was recorded for this clonotype. CDR3 amino acids: CASTPPGHYYEQYF. CDR3 nucleotide sequence: TGTGCCAGCACCCCACCGGGACATTACTACGAGCAGTACTTC. The chain carries TRBV7-8 and TRBJ2-7, with D perhaps TRBD1 (6 bases). CDR1 and CDR2 from the germline V gene are SGHVS and FQNEAQ. V shed 7 bases and J shed 3 bases, with 16 bases lying between them. The CDR3 has 14 residues.

The V call is TRBV10-1, the J call TRBJ2-3; D is unresolved. Germline CDR1 is WNHNN and CDR2 is SYGVQD (reference sequence). The CDR3 is 13 amino acids. The V gene lost 3 bases and the J gene lost 2 bases, with 6 bases spanning the gap. DNA for the CDR3: TGCGCCAGCAGTGACGATCCCACAGATACGCAGTATTTT. It codes for CASSDDPTDTQYF.

Worth noting for this clonotype: In this CDR3 the conserved last residue, phenylalanine or tryptophan, is missing, so a read error is likely. The chain recombines TRBV11-2 with TRBJ2-4; D may be TRBD2 (6 bases). The CDR3 totals 15 residues. Trimming cost V 2 bases and J 1 base, with 9 bases left between them. Germline assignment: CDR1 SGHAT and CDR2 FQNNGV. Here the CDR3 DNA reads TGTGCCAGCAGCTTATCCCGGGGGGCCAAAAACATTCAGTACTCC. Translating it yields CASSLSRGAKNIQYS.

Remarks on this clonotype: Mismatch with germline at one junction end may stem from a read error. V and J are TRBV5-5 and TRBJ2-5, with D possibly being TRBD2 (6 bases). Germline V gene data show CDR1 as SGHKS and CDR2 as YYEKEE (reference sequence). The CDR3 consists of 16 residues. The CDR3 spells CASSFPPPTEGKTLYF. The CDR3 region has the DNA TGTGCCAGCAGCTTCCCCCCCCCGACGGAGGGAAAGACCCTGTACTTC.

CDR3 residues: CATQRDNYGYTF. For the CDR3, the DNA is TGTGCCACCCAACGGGATAACTATGGCTACACCTTC. The chain joins TRBV19 to TRBJ1-2, with D hard to call. The CDR3 consists of 12 residues. In germline, CDR1 is LNHDA, CDR2 SQIVND (reference sequence). V lost 10 bases, J lost 1 base, and 10 bases lay in between.

This chain connects TRBV6-1 to TRBJ1-2, with D possibly being TRBD1 (6 bases). Germline CDR1 is MNHNS and CDR2 is SASEGT. The CDR3 contains 15 residues. Between the trimmed V and J ends, which lost 6 bases and 3 bases, there was a span of 17 bases. CDR3 loop: CASRGGAGEHYGYTF. The CDR3 nucleotides read TGTGCCAGCAGGGGTGGGGCAGGGGAACACTATGGCTACACCTTC.

The chain recombines TRBV27 with TRBJ2-1, with D maybe TRBD2 (5 bases). The CDR3 is 15 residues long. The germline gives CDR1 MNHEY, CDR2 SMNVEV (reference sequence). The V end was cut by 1 base, the J end by 7 bases, with 14 bases between. CDR3 sequence: CASSLYREGFNEQFF. The CDR3 DNA follows: TGTGCCAGCAGTTTATACAGAGAGGGATTTAATGAGCAGTTCTTC.

V usage is TRBV3-1 and J usage is TRBJ1-6; D call uncertain. CDR3 length equals 15 residues. V was trimmed by 4 bases and J by 8 bases, leaving 15 bases between them. Looked up from germline, CDR1 is LGHDT and CDR2 is YNNKEL (reference sequence). CDR3 sequence (DNA): TGTGCCAGCAGCCCTACAGCCGGGTGGGATTCACCCCTCCACTTT. Translating gives CASSPTAGWDSPLHF.

This clonotype was counted a few times. This chain uses TRBV27 with TRBJ1-2; tentative D call: TRBD1 (6 bases). The CDR3 length is 14 residues. The V end lost 6 bases, the J end lost 1 base, and 12 bases lay between the germline ends. Per the germline V gene, CDR1 is MNHEY and CDR2 is SMNVEV (reference sequence). The CDR3 DNA reads TGTGCCAGCAGCCATAACAGGGATAACTATGGCTACACCTTC. This gives the protein CASSHNRDNYGYTF.

Only a few counts were recorded for this clonotype. The chain has TRBV6-2 or TRBV6-3 and TRBJ1-6; the match to TRBD1 covers 7 bases. Looked up from germline, CDR1 is MNHEY and CDR2 is SVGEGT. J lost 8 bases, V lost 5 bases, and 9 bases had no gene match. The CDR3 has 15 amino acids. CDR3 sequence reads: CASSAIGTEYSPLHF. The CDR3 DNA sequence: TGTGCCAGCAGTGCAATCGGGACAGAATATTCACCCCTCCACTTT.

The genes are TRBV6-1 and TRBJ1-1; 9 nucleotides match TRBD1. Germline V gene data show CDR1 as MNHNS and CDR2 as SASEGT. V lost 5 bases to trimming and J lost 5 bases; unmatched junction nucleotides: 6. The CDR3 extends over 14 amino acids. CDR3: CASSNRDRVTEAFF. The CDR3 nucleotides are TGTGCCAGCAGTAACCGGGACAGGGTGACTGAAGCTTTCTTT.

This rearrangement joins TRBV6-2 or TRBV6-3 to TRBJ1-5, with TRBD1 identical over 9 bases. The CDR3 has 24 amino acids. Germline-derived CDR1 and CDR2 are MNHEY and SVGEGT. V lost 2 bases, J lost 0 bases, and 26 bases stayed unmatched. CDR3 nucleotide sequence: TGTGCCAGCAGTTACAGCACTCGGGCGACTCCGGGACAGGGAGGACTCTATAGCAATCAGCCCCAGCATTTT. Translated: CASSYSTRATPGQGGLYSNQPQHF.

This clonotype turned up a few times. The genes are TRBV19 and TRBJ1-1; a weak D match, TRBD1 (5 bases). This CDR3 spans 13 amino acids. From germline, CDR1 is LNHDA and CDR2 SQIVND (reference sequence). V shed 4 bases and J shed 8 bases, with 14 bases lying between them. The CDR3 sequence is CASSTGPGSEAFF. CDR3 nucleotides: TGTGCCAGTAGTACGGGCCCAGGGTCGGAAGCTTTCTTT.

In its sample, this clonotype was seen a few times. This chain joins TRBV2 and TRBJ1-2; D might be TRBD1 (6 bases). Trimming removed 7 bases at V and 4 bases at J, with 16 bases between. This CDR3 is built from 14 residues. The germline V gene encodes CDR1 SNHLY and CDR2 FYNNEI. CDR3 amino acids: CASMRRGQGYGYTF. For the CDR3, the DNA is TGTGCCAGCATGAGACGGGGGCAGGGCTATGGCTACACCTTC.

A few counts support this clonotype. The rearrangement uses TRBV11-3 and TRBJ2-1; D is unresolved. This CDR3 spans 19 amino acids. Trimming took off 1 base at V and 4 bases at J, with 23 bases between the two ends. Germline CDR1 reads SGHNT; CDR2 reads YENEEA. CDR3: CASSLVLPFGIVRYNEQFF. The CDR3 DNA is TGTGCCAGCAGCTTAGTCCTCCCCTTTGGAATAGTGAGATACAATGAGCAGTTCTTC.

V and J are TRBV20-1 and TRBJ1-2, with D uncertain. Germline V gene data show CDR1 as DFQATT and CDR2 as SNEGSKA (reference sequence). The CDR3 runs to 12 residues. CDR3 loop: CRGNNPGYGYTF. In DNA form, the CDR3 reads TGCAGGGGGAATAATCCGGGGTATGGCTACACCTTC.

V usage is TRBV30 and J usage is TRBJ1-4, with a weak D call TRBD1 (5 bases). The V gene's germline CDR1 is GTSNPN and CDR2 SVGIG (reference sequence). Trimming shortened V by 1 base and J by 8 bases, and 20 bases separated the two germline ends. The CDR3 runs 16 residues. The CDR3 spells CAWSAKLTGAGEKLFF. The CDR3 DNA reads TGTGCCTGGAGTGCCAAACTTACAGGTGCGGGAGAAAAACTGTTTTTT.